These 14 T cell receptor beta chains were all obtained from the same sample, sequenced in a study of TIL therapy for anti-PD-1-resistant metastatic lung cancer. Specified time point: pre-treatment sample, taken before nivolumab and TIL therapy. Pleural nodules or supraclavicular lymph nodes made up most of the excised metastases sampled. This was the immunoSEQ v3 assay. Generated by immunoSEQ multiplex PCR, the TCRdb table keeps only in-frame clones and is missing some. The data contain under 100,000 clones, just over 65% of them singletons. This specimen was tumor tissue, taken at baseline. Receptors were obtained from a person aged 25 to 79 with non-small cell lung cancer.

The CDR3 spells CASSQEGGPGNEQFF. The CDR3, as DNA: TGTGCCAGCAGCCAAGAGGGGGGCCCCGGCAATGAGCAGTTCTTC. This chain links TRBV4-2 with TRBJ2-1; either TRBD1 or TRBD2 may fit D (6 bases each). The CDR3 is 15 amino acids. V shed 0 bases and J shed 6 bases, with 12 bases lying between them. Germline V gene lookup returns CDR1 LGHNA and CDR2 YNFKEQ.

This clone was seen a few times. The chain uses TRBV24-1 and TRBJ2-2; TRBD1 matches 10 bases. Germline lookup yields CDR1 KGHDR and CDR2 SFDVKD. The CDR3 length is 14 residues. Trimming took 7 bases from V and 4 from J; bases not matched to a gene: 2. CDR3 sequence reads: CATRTGGGTGELFF. The CDR3 nucleotides are TGTGCCACCAGGACAGGGGGCGGCACCGGGGAGCTGTTTTTT.

This clone came up a few times. CDR3 DNA sequence: TGTGCCAGCAGCGTGGACAGCCCCCAACAGCCCCAGCATTTT. Its translation: CASSVDSPQQPQHF. The chain recombines TRBV7-8 with TRBJ1-5; a weak D match, TRBD1 (6 bases). Trimming stripped 5 bases from V and 7 bases from J, with 15 bases between. The CDR3 has 14 residues. Germline loops: CDR1 SGHVS, CDR2 FQNEAQ. Based on the CDR3 plus reference TRBV7-8 and TRBJ1-5, the full variable domain is GAGVSQSPRYKVAKRGQDVALRCDPISGHVSLFWYQQALGQGPEFLTYFQNEAQLDKSGLPSDRFFAERPEGSVSTLKIQRTQQEDSAVYLCASSVDSPQQPQHFGDGTRLSIL.

The chain carries TRBV23-1 and TRBJ2-7; the match to TRBD1 covers 7 bases. TRBV23-1 qualifies as an ORF whose function is uncertain. This CDR3 is 17 amino acids long. J lost 2 bases, V lost 2 bases, and 12 bases had no gene match. CDR3 sequence reads: CASSQPYIGGCAYEQYF. The CDR3 DNA reads as TGCGCCAGCAGTCAACCTTACATAGGGGGCTGCGCCTACGAGCAGTACTTC.

V gene TRBV30 combines with J gene TRBJ1-2; 7 bases map to TRBD1. The V segment lost 0 bases and the J segment 8 bases; nucleotides outside the gene matches: 12. This CDR3 has 15 residues. The germline V gene encodes CDR1 GTSNPN and CDR2 SVGIG (reference sequence). CDR3 amino acids: CAWSVMAGGIRGYTF. In nucleotides, the CDR3 is TGTGCCTGGAGTGTAATGGCAGGGGGAATAAGGGGCTACACCTTC.

This chain joins TRBV5-1 and TRBJ2-5; 10 positions match TRBD1. This CDR3 contains 15 residues. Germline CDR1 is SGHRS and CDR2 is YFSETQ. Trimming took 4 bases from V and 2 from J; bases not matched to a gene: 5. CDR3 in amino acids: CASSQGQGPQETQYF. In nucleotides, the CDR3 is TGCGCCAGCAGCCAGGGACAGGGGCCACAAGAGACCCAGTACTTC.

The chain has TRBV18 and TRBJ2-2, with D perhaps TRBD1 (7 bases). This CDR3 spans 16 amino acids. Trimming took off 4 bases at V and 4 bases at J, with 16 bases between the two ends. Germline V gene lookup returns CDR1 KGHSH and CDR2 LQKENI. The CDR3 bases are TGTGCCAGCTCACATGAGAGACAGGGAGGCACCGGGGAGCTGTTTTTT. It translates to CASSHERQGGTGELFF.

This clone turned up a few times. This chain uses TRBV7-3 with TRBJ2-1; 8 nucleotides line up with TRBD2. Per germline, CDR1 SGHTA and CDR2 FQGTGA. The CDR3 consists of 18 residues. V dropped 5 bases and J dropped 1; count of bases not matched to a gene: 13. Here the CDR3 DNA reads TGTGCCAGCAGCCGAAACCCAGCGGGAGCGGGGTCCTACAATGAGCAGTTCTTC. Amino acids: CASSRNPAGAGSYNEQFF.

This sequence joins TRBV21-1 and TRBJ2-2. TRBV21-1 is designated a pseudogene. The CDR3 spans 15 residues. The CDR3 sequence is CASYHPRLGKRGAVF. The CDR3 DNA reads as TGTGCCAGCTACCACCCGAGGCTAGGCAAGAGGGGAGCTGTTTTT.

The DNA for the CDR3 is TGTGCCAGCAGTGAGTTGGGGGCCTCTAACACCGGGGAGCTGTTTTTT. The encoded protein is CASSELGASNTGELFF. This chain connects TRBV2 to TRBJ2-2, with a weak D call TRBD1 (6 bases). The V gene's germline CDR1 is SNHLY and CDR2 FYNNEI. V dropped 3 bases and J dropped 2 bases, with 13 bases sitting between them. The CDR3 has 16 amino acids.

This clone was found once. The chain employs TRBV18 and TRBJ2-6; maybe TRBD2 (5 bases). The CDR3 totals 17 residues. In germline, CDR1 is KGHSH, CDR2 LQKENI. The V end was cut by 0 bases, the J end by 0 bases, with 9 bases between. CDR3 sequence reads: CASSPPYGDSGANVLTF. Here the CDR3 DNA reads TGTGCCAGCTCACCACCGTACGGGGACTCTGGGGCCAACGTCCTGACTTTC.

The chain couples TRBV6-2 or TRBV6-3 to TRBJ2-1, with 7 bases fitting TRBD2. Germline CDR1 reads MNHEY; CDR2 reads SVGEGT. V lost 6 bases, J lost 6 bases, and 8 bases stayed unmatched. The CDR3 consists of 14 residues. The CDR3 nucleotides are TGTGCCAGCAGCCCACTGCGGGAGTCCAATGAGCAGTTCTTC. It codes for CASSPLRESNEQFF.

This clone was counted only a few times. The chain joins TRBV24-1 to TRBJ2-1; D not resolved. Per germline, CDR1 KGHDR and CDR2 SFDVKD. With 3 bases removed from V and 2 bases from J, the gap between germline ends came to 10 bases. The CDR3 totals 15 residues. CDR3 region: CATSDPALTYNEQFF. The DNA for the CDR3 is TGTGCCACCAGTGATCCCGCCTTAACCTACAATGAGCAGTTCTTC.

The V gene is TRBV7-2, the J gene TRBJ2-3; unclear D gene. Germline CDR1 reads SGHTA; CDR2 reads FQGNSA. V lost 5 bases and J 6 bases, leaving 15 bases between the germline ends. This CDR3 contains 14 residues. The CDR3 DNA sequence: TGTGCCAGCAGCCAAGGCACTCGGCCGGATACGCAGTATTTT. It encodes CASSQGTRPDTQYF.